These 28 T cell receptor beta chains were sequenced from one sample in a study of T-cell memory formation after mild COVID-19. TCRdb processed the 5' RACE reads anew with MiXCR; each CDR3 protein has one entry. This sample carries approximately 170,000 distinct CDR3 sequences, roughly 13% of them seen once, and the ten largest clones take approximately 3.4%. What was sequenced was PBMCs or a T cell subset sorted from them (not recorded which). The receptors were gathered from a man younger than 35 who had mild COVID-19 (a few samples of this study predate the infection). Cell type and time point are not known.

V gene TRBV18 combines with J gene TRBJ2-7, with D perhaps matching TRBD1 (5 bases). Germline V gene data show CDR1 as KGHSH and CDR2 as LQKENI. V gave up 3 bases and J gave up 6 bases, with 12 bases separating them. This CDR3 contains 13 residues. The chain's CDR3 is CASSPDSAIEQYF. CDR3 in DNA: TGTGCCAGCTCACCCGACAGCGCGATCGAGCAGTACTTC.

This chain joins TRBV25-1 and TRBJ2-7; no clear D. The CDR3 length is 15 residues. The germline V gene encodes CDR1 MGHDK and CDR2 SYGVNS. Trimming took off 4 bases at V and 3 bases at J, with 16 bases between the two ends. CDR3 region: CASSVSARGNYEQYV. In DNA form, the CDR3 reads TGTGCCAGCAGTGTCTCGGCCAGAGGTAACTACGAGCAGTACGTC.

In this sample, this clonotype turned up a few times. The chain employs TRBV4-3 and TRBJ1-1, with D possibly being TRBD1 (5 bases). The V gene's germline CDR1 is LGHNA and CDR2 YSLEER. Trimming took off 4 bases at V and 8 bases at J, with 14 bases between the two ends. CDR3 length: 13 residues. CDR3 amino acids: CASSRNNGAEAFF. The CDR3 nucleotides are TGCGCCAGCAGCCGAAATAATGGGGCGGAAGCTTTCTTT.

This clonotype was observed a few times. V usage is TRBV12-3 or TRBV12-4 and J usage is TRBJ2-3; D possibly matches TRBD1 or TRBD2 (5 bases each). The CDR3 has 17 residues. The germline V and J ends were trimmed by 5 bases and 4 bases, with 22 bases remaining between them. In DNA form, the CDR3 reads TGTGCCAGCAGTGAGACGACCGGGGCCGCCGGCGCAGATACGCAGTATTTT. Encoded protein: CASSETTGAAGADTQYF.

The CDR3 protein is CASSLQGSFYEQYV. The DNA for the CDR3 is TGCGCCAGCAGCTTACAGGGTTCTTTCTACGAGCAGTACGTC. The V call is TRBV5-1, the J call TRBJ2-7; a weak D match, TRBD1 (6 bases). The CDR3 sequence is 14 residues long. Trimming took off 2 bases at V and 3 bases at J, with 12 bases between the two ends. CDR1 SGHRS and CDR2 YFSETQ come from the germline V gene.

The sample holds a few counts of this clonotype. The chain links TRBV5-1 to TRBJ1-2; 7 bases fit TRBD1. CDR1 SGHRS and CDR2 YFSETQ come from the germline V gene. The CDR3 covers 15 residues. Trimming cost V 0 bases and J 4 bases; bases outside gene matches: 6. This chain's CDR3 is CASSLEEGGSYGYTF. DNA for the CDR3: TGCGCCAGCAGCTTGGAGGAAGGGGGCAGCTATGGCTACACCTTC.

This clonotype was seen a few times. The CDR3 sequence is CASSLGPGLPYF. The CDR3, as DNA: TGTGCCAGCAGCTTAGGACCGGGACTACCCTACTTC. The chain joins TRBV7-9 to TRBJ2-5; TRBD2 matches 7 bases. The V gene end was trimmed by 1 base and the J gene end by 14 bases; junction bases not matched to a gene: 7. This CDR3 comprises 12 residues. Germline V CDR1 and CDR2: SEHNR, FQNEAQ (reference sequence).

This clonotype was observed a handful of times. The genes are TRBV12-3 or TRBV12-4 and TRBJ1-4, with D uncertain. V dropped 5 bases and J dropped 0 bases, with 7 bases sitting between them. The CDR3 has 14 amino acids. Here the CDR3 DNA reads TGTGCCAGCAGTGCCCTCGCAACTAATGAAAAACTGTTTTTT. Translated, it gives CASSALATNEKLFF.

The CDR3 DNA reads TGTGCCAGCAATAACAGGGGGTACACTGAAGCTTTCTTT. Translating gives CASNNRGYTEAFF. The chain has TRBV6-2 or TRBV6-3 and TRBJ1-1; 8 nucleotides line up with TRBD1. CDR1 is MNHEY and CDR2 is SVGEGT in the germline V gene. Germline trimming cut 7 bases from V and 3 bases from J; bases unmatched to any gene: 4. The CDR3 runs 13 residues.

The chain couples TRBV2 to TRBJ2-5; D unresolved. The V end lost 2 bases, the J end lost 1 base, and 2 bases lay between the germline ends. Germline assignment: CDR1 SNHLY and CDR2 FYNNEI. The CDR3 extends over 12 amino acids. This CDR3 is CASSERQETQYF. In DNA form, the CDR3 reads TGTGCCAGCAGTGAACGCCAAGAGACCCAGTACTTC.

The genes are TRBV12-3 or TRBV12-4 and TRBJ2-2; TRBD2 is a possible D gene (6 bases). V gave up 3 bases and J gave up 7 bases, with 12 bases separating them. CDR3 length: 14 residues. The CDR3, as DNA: TGTGCCAGCAGTTTTAGCCGGAGGGACGGGGAGCTGTTTTTT. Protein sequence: CASSFSRRDGELFF.

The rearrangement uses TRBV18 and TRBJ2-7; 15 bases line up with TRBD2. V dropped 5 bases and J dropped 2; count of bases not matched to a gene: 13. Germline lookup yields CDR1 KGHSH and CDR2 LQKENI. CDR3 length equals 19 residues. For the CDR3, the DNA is TGTGCCAGCTCATCAAGGGGACTAGCGGGGGGACCGAACCCCTACGAGCAGTACTTC. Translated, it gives CASSSRGLAGGPNPYEQYF. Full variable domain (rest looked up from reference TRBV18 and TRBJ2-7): NAGVMQNPRHLVRRRGQEARLRCSPMKGHSHVYWYRQLPEEGLKFMVYLQKENIIDESGMPKERFSAEFPKEGPSILRIQQVVRGDSAAYFCASSSRGLAGGPNPYEQYFGPGTRLTVT.

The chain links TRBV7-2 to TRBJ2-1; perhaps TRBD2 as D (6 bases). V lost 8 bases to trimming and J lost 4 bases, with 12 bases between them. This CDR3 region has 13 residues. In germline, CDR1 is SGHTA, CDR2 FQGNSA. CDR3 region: CASGTRGYNEQFF. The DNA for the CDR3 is TGTGCCAGCGGTACGCGGGGATACAATGAGCAGTTCTTC. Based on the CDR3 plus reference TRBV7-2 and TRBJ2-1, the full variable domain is GAGVSQSPSNKVTEKGKDVELRCDPISGHTALYWYRQSLGQGLEFLIYFQGNSAPDKSGLPSDRFSAERTGGSVSTLTIQRTQQEDSAVYLCASGTRGYNEQFFGPGTRLTVL.

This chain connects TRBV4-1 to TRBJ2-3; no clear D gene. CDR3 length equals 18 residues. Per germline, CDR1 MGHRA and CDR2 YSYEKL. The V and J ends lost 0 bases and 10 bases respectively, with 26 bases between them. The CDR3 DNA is TGCGCCAGCAGCCAAGAGGGTTGGACCTTCACTGCAATAAAGGCGCAGTATTTT. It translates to CASSQEGWTFTAIKAQYF.

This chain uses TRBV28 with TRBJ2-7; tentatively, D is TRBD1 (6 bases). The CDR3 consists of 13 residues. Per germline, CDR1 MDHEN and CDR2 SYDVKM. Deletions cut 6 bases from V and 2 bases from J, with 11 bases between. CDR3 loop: CASSEGGAYEQYV. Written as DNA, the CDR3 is TGTGCCAGCAGCGAAGGGGGAGCCTACGAGCAGTACGTC.

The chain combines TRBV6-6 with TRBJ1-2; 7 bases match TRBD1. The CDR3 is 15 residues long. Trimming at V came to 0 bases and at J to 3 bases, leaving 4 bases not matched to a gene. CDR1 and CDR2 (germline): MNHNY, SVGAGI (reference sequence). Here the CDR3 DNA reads TGTGCCAGCAGTTACTCTACAGGGGATCACTATGGCTACACCTTC. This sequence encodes CASSYSTGDHYGYTF.

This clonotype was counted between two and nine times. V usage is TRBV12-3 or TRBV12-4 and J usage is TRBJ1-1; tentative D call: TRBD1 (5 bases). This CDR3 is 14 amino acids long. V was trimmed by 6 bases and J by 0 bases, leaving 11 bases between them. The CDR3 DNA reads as TGTGCCAGCAGCCGAGAGGGGATGAACACTGAAGCTTTCTTT. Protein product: CASSREGMNTEAFF.

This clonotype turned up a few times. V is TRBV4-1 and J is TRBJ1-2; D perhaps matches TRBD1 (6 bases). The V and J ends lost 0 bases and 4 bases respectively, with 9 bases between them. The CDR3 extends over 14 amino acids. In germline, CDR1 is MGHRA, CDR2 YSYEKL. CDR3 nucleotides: TGCGCCAGCAGCCAAGATCTACAGGGCTATGGCTACACCTTC. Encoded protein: CASSQDLQGYGYTF.

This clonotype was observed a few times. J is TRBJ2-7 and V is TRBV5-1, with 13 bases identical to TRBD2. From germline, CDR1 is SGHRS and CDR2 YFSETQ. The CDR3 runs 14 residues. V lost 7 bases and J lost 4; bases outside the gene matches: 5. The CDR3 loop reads CASGRTSGGYEQYF. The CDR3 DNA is TGCGCCAGCGGCCGGACTAGCGGGGGTTACGAGCAGTACTTC.

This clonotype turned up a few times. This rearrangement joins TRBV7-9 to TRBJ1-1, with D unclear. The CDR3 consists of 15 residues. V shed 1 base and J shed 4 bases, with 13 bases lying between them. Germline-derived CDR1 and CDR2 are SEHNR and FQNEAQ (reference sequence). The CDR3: CASSLGGRSGTEAFF. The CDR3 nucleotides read TGTGCCAGCAGCTTAGGAGGCAGGTCGGGCACTGAAGCTTTCTTT.

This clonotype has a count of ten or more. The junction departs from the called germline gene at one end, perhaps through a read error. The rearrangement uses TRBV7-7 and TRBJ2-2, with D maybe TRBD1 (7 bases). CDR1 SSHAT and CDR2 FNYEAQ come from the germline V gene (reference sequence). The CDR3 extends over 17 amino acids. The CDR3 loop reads CASSRRSDREVTGELFF. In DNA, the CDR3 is TGTGCTAGCAGCCGGCGCTCAGACAGGGAGGTCACCGGGGAGCTGTTTTTT.

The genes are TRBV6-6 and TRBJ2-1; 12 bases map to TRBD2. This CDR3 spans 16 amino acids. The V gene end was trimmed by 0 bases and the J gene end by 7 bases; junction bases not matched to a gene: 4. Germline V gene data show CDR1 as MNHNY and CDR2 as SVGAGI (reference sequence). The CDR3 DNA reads TGTGCCAGCAGTTACTCCTCTAGCGGGGGGGCGAATGAGCAGTTCTTC. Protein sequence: CASSYSSSGGANEQFF.

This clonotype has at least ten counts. Here the CDR3 DNA reads TGTGCCAGCAGCTTAATGGCAGGGGGAGAAGCTTTCTTT. Translation gives CASSLMAGGEAFF. The chain is built from TRBV7-3 and TRBJ1-1; 7 bases are a match to TRBD1. This CDR3 region has 13 residues. In germline, CDR1 is SGHTA, CDR2 FQGTGA. The V and J ends lost 1 base and 8 bases, in that order; junction bases with no gene match: 4.

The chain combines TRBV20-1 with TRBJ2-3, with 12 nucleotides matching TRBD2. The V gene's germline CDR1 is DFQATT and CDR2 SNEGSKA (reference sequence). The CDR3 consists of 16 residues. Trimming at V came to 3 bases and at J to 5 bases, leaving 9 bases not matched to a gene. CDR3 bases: TGCAGTGCTAGGTATACTAGCGGGGGGCCCGGAGATACGCAGTATTTT. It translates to CSARYTSGGPGDTQYF.

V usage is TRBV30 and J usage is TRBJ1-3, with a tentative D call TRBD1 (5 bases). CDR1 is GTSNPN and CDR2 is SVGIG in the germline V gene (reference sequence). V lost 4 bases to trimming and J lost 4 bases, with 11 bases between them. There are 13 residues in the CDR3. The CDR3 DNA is TGTGCCTGGAATGGACATTCCGGAAACACCATATATTTT. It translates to CAWNGHSGNTIYF.

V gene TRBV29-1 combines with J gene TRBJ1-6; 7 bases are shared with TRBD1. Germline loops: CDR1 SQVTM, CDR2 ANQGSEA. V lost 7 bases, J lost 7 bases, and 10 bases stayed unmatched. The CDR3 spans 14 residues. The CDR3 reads CSARTGGLNSPLHF. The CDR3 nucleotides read TGCAGCGCCCGGACAGGAGGCCTGAATTCACCCCTCCACTTT.

Here the CDR3 reads CSAPWTSGGTFYEQYF. CDR3 nucleotide sequence: TGCAGTGCCCCTTGGACTAGCGGGGGGACCTTCTACGAGCAGTACTTC. The chain joins TRBV20-1 to TRBJ2-7; 14 positions match TRBD2. CDR1 is DFQATT, CDR2 SNEGSKA, per germline (reference sequence). Trimming removed 6 bases from V and 3 bases from J; junction bases left unmatched: 10. The CDR3 extends over 16 amino acids.

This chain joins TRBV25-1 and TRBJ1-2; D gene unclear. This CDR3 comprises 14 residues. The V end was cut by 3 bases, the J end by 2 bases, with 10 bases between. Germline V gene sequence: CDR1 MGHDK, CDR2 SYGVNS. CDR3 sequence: CASSEEWQNYGYTF. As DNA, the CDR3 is TGTGCCAGCAGTGAGGAATGGCAGAACTATGGCTACACCTTC.